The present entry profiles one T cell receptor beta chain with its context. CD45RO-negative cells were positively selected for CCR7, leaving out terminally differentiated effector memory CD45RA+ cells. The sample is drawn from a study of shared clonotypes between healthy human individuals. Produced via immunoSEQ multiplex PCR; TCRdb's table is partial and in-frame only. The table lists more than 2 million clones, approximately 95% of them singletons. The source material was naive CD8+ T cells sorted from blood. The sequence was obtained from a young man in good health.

The CDR3 spells CASSEALGPAMSYFSNQPQHF. The CDR3 DNA is TGTGCCAGCAGTGAAGCCTTAGGACCTGCAATGTCATATTTCAGCAATCAGCCCCAGCATTTT. V and J are TRBV6-1 and TRBJ1-5; no definite D call. The CDR3 contains 21 residues. Trimming took 0 bases from V and 1 from J, leaving 25 bases between them. Germline V gives CDR1 MNHNS, CDR2 SASEGT.